The 23 T cell receptor beta chains listed next were all sequenced from one sample in a study of regulatory T cells in long-lasting Graves disease. Arm-PCR with iRepertoire HTBI primers amplified the CDR3 regions for these TCR beta libraries. In TCRdb, the multiplex PCR reads were re-called with MiXCR into one record per CDR3 protein. Of almost 350,000 distinct CDR3 sequences in the sample, roughly a fifth were seen once. Time point specified: persistent/refractory GD, antithyroid drugs over 5 years with positive TRAb. The TCR library used RNA extracted from PBMCs. The material was peripheral blood mononuclear cells (PBMCs), obtained when the disease was refractory, from a patient treated with antithyroid drugs. The receptors stem from a female donor with Graves disease.

V usage is TRBV15 and J usage is TRBJ2-3; TRBD2 matches at 12 bases. The J segment lost 0 bases and the V segment lost 3 bases, leaving 4 bases of the junction unmatched. Germline-derived CDR1 and CDR2 are LNHNV and YYDKDF (reference sequence). This CDR3 is built from 17 residues. CDR3 nucleotide sequence: TGTGCCACCAGCAGGAGACTAGCGGGGGCGAGCACAGATACGCAGTATTTT. Translation gives CATSRRLAGASTDTQYF. Combining the CDR3 with reference TRBV15 and TRBJ2-3 gives the whole variable domain DAMVIQNPRYQVTQFGKPVTLSCSQTLNHNVMYWYQQKSSQAPKLLFHYYDKDFNNEADTPDNFQSRRPNTSFCFLDIRSPGLGDTAMYLCATSRRLAGASTDTQYFGPGTRLTVL.

This clonotype was seen repeatedly, ten times or more. J is TRBJ2-7 and V is TRBV2, with D hard to call. V was clipped by 1 base and J by 0 bases, with 7 bases between them. Germline V gene lookup returns CDR1 SNHLY and CDR2 FYNNEI. The CDR3 runs to 14 residues. The CDR3 loop is CASSEVQSSYEQYF. The CDR3 region has the DNA TGTGCCAGCAGTGAAGTTCAGTCCTCCTACGAGCAGTACTTC.

This clonotype showed up many times. J is TRBJ1-5 and V is TRBV27; TRBD1 aligns across 8 bases. V was pared by 1 base and J by 6 bases, with 5 bases of the junction left unmatched. The CDR3 spans 15 residues. Germline CDR1 and CDR2: MNHEY and SMNVEV (reference sequence). As DNA, the CDR3 is TGTGCCAGCAGTTTATTCGGACAGGGTCGTCAGCCCCAGCATTTT. Protein: CASSLFGQGRQPQHF.

This clonotype was found many times. J is TRBJ1-5 and V is TRBV30; D uncertain. This CDR3 region has 13 residues. V was clipped by 2 bases and J by 1 base, with 6 bases between them. Germline loops: CDR1 GTSNPN, CDR2 SVGIG (reference sequence). CDR3 coding DNA: TGTGCCTGGAGTTACGACAGCAATCAGCCCCAGCATTTT. Encoded protein: CAWSYDSNQPQHF.

This clonotype was observed a handful of times. A junction boundary mismatches the germline segment, possibly from a read error. The chain uses TRBV7-7 and TRBJ2-2; D gene uncertain. The CDR3 is 13 residues long. Germline loops: CDR1 SSHAT, CDR2 FNYEAQ (reference sequence). In nucleotides, the CDR3 is TGTGCTAGCAGTGGTAGTTTGACCGGGGAGCTGTTTTTT. This encodes CASSGSLTGELFF.

This clonotype was recorded many times. This sequence joins TRBV2 and TRBJ2-7; 7 bases line up with TRBD2. The J segment lost 6 bases and the V segment lost 2 bases, leaving 10 bases of the junction unmatched. This CDR3 region has 15 residues. Germline lookup yields CDR1 SNHLY and CDR2 FYNNEI. CDR3 sequence: CASSEMGGDPSEQYF. In DNA, the CDR3 is TGTGCCAGCAGTGAAATGGGAGGGGATCCCTCCGAGCAGTACTTC.

In its sample, this clonotype was seen many times. V is TRBV2 and J is TRBJ2-7; D might be TRBD1 or TRBD2, each matching 5 bases. V was cut by 0 bases and J by 0 bases, with 9 bases left in between. Germline CDR1 is SNHLY and CDR2 is FYNNEI. The CDR3 is 15 residues long. The CDR3 protein is CASSEAGTDSYEQYF. The CDR3 nucleotides read TGTGCCAGCAGTGAAGCCGGGACGGACTCCTACGAGCAGTACTTC. Looking up the rest from reference TRBV2 and TRBJ2-7 gives the full variable domain: EPEVTQTPSHQVTQMGQEVILRCVPISNHLYFYWYRQILGQKVEFLVSFYNNEISEKSEIFDDQFSVERPDGSNFTLKIRSTKLEDSAMYFCASSEAGTDSYEQYFGPGTRLTVT.

This clonotype was recorded at least ten times. This chain joins TRBV20-1 and TRBJ2-7; the D is unclear. Trimming took off 1 base at V and 0 bases at J, with 10 bases between the two ends. Germline V gives CDR1 DFQATT, CDR2 SNEGSKA (reference sequence). This CDR3 has 14 amino acids. For the CDR3, the DNA is TGCAGTGCTAGAGCGGAAGCAGTCTCCTACGAGCAGTACTTC. Its protein is CSARAEAVSYEQYF.

The sample holds many counts of this clonotype. The chain recombines TRBV28 with TRBJ1-2; 7 bases align to TRBD1. In germline, CDR1 is MDHEN, CDR2 SYDVKM. The CDR3 runs 15 residues. V gave up 3 bases and J gave up 4 bases; unmatched junction bases: 8. CDR3 amino acids: CASSLSDRVTYGYTF. The CDR3 region has the DNA TGTGCCAGCAGTTTGTCAGACAGGGTGACCTATGGCTACACCTTC.

This clonotype has a handful of counts. The rearrangement uses TRBV5-1 and TRBJ2-7; D is undetermined. V lost 5 bases, J lost 2 bases, and 17 bases lay in between. This CDR3 is built from 15 residues. Germline CDR1 SGHRS, CDR2 YFSETQ. This chain's CDR3 is CASSHDGRRPYEQYF. In nucleotides, the CDR3 is TGCGCCAGCAGTCACGACGGACGCAGACCCTACGAGCAGTACTTC.

This clonotype was observed at least ten times. J is TRBJ2-2 and V is TRBV11-2; 9 bases map to TRBD1. The CDR3 runs 16 residues. Germline-derived CDR1 and CDR2 are SGHAT and FQNNGV. The ends lost 3 bases at V and 7 bases at J; junction bases unmatched: 9. CDR3 sequence (DNA): TGTGCCAGCAGCTTTGACGGGACAGGGCCCTACGGGGAGCTGTTTTTT. Protein: CASSFDGTGPYGELFF.

This clonotype has a handful of counts. The chain links TRBV12-3 or TRBV12-4 to TRBJ2-2; perhaps TRBD2 as D (6 bases). The CDR3 totals 14 residues. Trimming shortened V by 6 bases and J by 1 base, and 9 bases separated the two germline ends. Here the CDR3 reads CASRPGLNTGELFF. As DNA, the CDR3 is TGTGCCAGCAGACCGGGACTGAACACCGGGGAGCTGTTTTTT.

This clonotype was detected many times. The chain combines TRBV20-1 with TRBJ1-2; TRBD1 aligns across 8 bases. Germline V gene lookup returns CDR1 DFQATT and CDR2 SNEGSKA (reference sequence). This CDR3 contains 13 residues. V shed 1 base, J shed 8 bases, and the junction held 6 bases outside the gene matches. The CDR3 reads CSARAPGGWGYTF. In DNA form, the CDR3 reads TGCAGTGCTAGAGCCCCAGGGGGCTGGGGCTACACCTTC.

This clonotype was seen ten or more times. The chain couples TRBV7-9 to TRBJ1-1, with 7 bases identical to TRBD1. V gave up 5 bases and J gave up 4 bases; unmatched junction bases: 4. Germline values: CDR1 SEHNR, CDR2 FQNEAQ (reference sequence). This CDR3 is built from 13 residues. CDR3 loop: CASSQPGGTEAFF. CDR3 sequence (DNA): TGTGCCAGCAGCCAGCCAGGGGGCACTGAAGCTTTCTTT.

Comments on this clonotype: Since a much larger clone is just one base distant, this may be a read error. Here the CDR3 DNA reads TGTGTCAGCAGTCGGCAGACAGGGGGCTATGGCTACACCTTC. Its translation is CVSSRQTGGYGYTF. This chain joins TRBV6-2 or TRBV6-3 and TRBJ1-2, with 9 positions matching TRBD1. Germline values: CDR1 MNHEY, CDR2 SVGEGT. This CDR3 has 14 residues.

This clonotype occurred a few times. This chain connects TRBV27 to TRBJ1-6, with TRBD1 identical over 7 bases. Germline values: CDR1 MNHEY, CDR2 SMNVEV (reference sequence). The CDR3 covers 19 residues. V trimming: 1 base; J trimming: 7 bases; junction bases outside the gene matches: 16. DNA of the CDR3: TGTGCCAGCAGTTTATTCTCGGGGATTGGAGGGGGCTGGAATTCACCCCTCCACTTT. This encodes CASSLFSGIGGGWNSPLHF.

This clonotype was detected many times. The chain links TRBV5-1 to TRBJ2-7; 8 bases fit TRBD1. Germline V gene data show CDR1 as SGHRS and CDR2 as YFSETQ. The CDR3 runs to 17 residues. Trimming cost V 0 bases and J 6 bases; bases outside gene matches: 14. The CDR3 sequence is CASSLALAGTGLGEQYF. CDR3 sequence (DNA): TGCGCCAGCAGCTTGGCTCTAGCCGGGACAGGCCTTGGCGAGCAGTACTTC.

This clonotype appeared once. V and J are TRBV7-9 and TRBJ1-2, with TRBD1 identical over 9 bases. The V segment lost 1 base and the J segment 4 bases; nucleotides outside the gene matches: 10. Germline loops: CDR1 SEHNR, CDR2 FQNEAQ (reference sequence). The CDR3 has 17 residues. CDR3 coding DNA: TGTGCCAGCAGCTTAGTAGCCCGGGACAGGGACGGCTATGGCTACACCTTC. As protein: CASSLVARDRDGYGYTF.

The V gene is TRBV6-5, the J gene TRBJ2-1, with D perhaps TRBD2 (5 bases). There are 16 residues in the CDR3. Between the trimmed V and J ends, which lost 0 bases and 0 bases, there was a span of 9 bases. Germline-derived CDR1 and CDR2 are MNHEY and SVGAGI. As DNA, the CDR3 is TGTGCCAGCAGTTACTCTTCCGGGAACTCCTACAATGAGCAGTTCTTC. It translates to CASSYSSGNSYNEQFF.

In its sample, this clonotype was seen a few times. V is TRBV3-1 and J is TRBJ1-1; TRBD1 is a possible D gene (6 bases). From germline, CDR1 is LGHDT and CDR2 YNNKEL (reference sequence). CDR3 length: 17 amino acids. Trimming shortened V by 0 bases and J by 0 bases, and 14 bases separated the two germline ends. The CDR3 loop reads CASSQDWGHVMNTEAFF. The CDR3, as DNA: TGTGCCAGCAGCCAAGATTGGGGACATGTCATGAACACTGAAGCTTTCTTT.

This clonotype was recorded a few times. This sequence joins TRBV3-1 and TRBJ2-1; D not resolved. This CDR3 is 14 amino acids long. Germline CDR1 and CDR2: LGHDT and YNNKEL (reference sequence). Between the trimmed V and J ends, which lost 5 bases and 7 bases, there was a span of 15 bases. The CDR3 is CASSVRLGWNEQFF. CDR3 bases: TGTGCCAGCAGCGTTCGTTTAGGGTGGAATGAGCAGTTCTTC.

The sample holds many counts of this clonotype. This chain connects TRBV29-1 to TRBJ1-2; a possible D gene is TRBD1 (5 bases). The germline V gene encodes CDR1 SQVTM and CDR2 ANQGSEA. The CDR3 totals 14 residues. V was cut by 4 bases and J by 4 bases, with 16 bases left in between. CDR3 bases: TGCAGCGTTGCAACAGGTTCAACGGGCTATGGCTACACCTTC. The encoded protein is CSVATGSTGYGYTF.

The table lists this clonotype with many counts. The chain joins TRBV7-9 to TRBJ1-4, with 7 bases identical to TRBD1. This CDR3 is built from 16 residues. V was pared by 0 bases and J by 5 bases, with 6 bases of the junction left unmatched. Per germline, CDR1 SEHNR and CDR2 FQNEAQ (reference sequence). CDR3 sequence reads: CASSLAFRGRNEKLFF. The DNA of the CDR3 is TGTGCCAGCAGCTTAGCGTTTAGGGGGCGAAATGAAAAACTGTTTTTT.